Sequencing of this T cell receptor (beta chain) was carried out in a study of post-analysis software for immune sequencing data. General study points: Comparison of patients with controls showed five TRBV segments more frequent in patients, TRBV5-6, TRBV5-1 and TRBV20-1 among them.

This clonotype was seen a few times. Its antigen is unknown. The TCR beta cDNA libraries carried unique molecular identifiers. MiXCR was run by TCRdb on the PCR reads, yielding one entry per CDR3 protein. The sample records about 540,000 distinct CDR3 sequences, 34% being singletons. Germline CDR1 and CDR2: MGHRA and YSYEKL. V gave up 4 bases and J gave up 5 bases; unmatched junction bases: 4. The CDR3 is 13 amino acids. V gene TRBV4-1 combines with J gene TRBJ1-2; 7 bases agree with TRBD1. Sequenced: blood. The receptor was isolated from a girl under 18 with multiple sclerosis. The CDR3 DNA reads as TGCGCCAGCAGCCTTCAGGGGGGGTATGGCTACACCTTC. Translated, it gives CASSLQGGYGYTF.